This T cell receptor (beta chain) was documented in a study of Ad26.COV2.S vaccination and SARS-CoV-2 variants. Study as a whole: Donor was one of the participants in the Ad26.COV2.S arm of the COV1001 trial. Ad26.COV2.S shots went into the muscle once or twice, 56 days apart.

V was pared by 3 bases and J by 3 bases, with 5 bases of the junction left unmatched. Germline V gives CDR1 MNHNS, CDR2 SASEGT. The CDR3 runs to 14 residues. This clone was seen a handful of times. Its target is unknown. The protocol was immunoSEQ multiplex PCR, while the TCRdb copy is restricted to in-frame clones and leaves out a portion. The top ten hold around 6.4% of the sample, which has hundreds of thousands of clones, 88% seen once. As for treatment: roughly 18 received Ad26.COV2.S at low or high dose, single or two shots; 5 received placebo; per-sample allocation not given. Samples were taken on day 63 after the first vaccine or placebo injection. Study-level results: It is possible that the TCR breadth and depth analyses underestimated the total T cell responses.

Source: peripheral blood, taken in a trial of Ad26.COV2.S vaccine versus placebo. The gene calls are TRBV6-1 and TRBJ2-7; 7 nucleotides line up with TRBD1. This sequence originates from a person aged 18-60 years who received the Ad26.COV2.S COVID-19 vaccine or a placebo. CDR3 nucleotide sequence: TGTGCCAGCAGTGAGACAGGGATCCTCTACGAGCAGTACTTC. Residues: CASSETGILYEQYF.